A single sample gave rise to the 22 T cell receptor beta chains below, sequenced in a study of T cell responses to AZD1222 COVID-19 vaccine. TCRdb's copy holds only in-frame clones and misses some; the assay was immunoSEQ multiplex PCR. The sample shows approximately 150,000 clones, roughly 92% of them seen only once. The source was peripheral blood, collected on day 0 of AZD1222 vaccination. The receptors were gathered from an adult in good health.

The chain is built from TRBV27 and TRBJ1-1; TRBD1 aligns across 7 bases. Trimming took 5 bases from V and 1 from J; bases not matched to a gene: 10. CDR1 is MNHEY, CDR2 SMNVEV, per germline (reference sequence). CDR3 length: 16 residues. The CDR3 region is CASSAATGVRNTEAFF. The CDR3 region has the DNA TGTGCCAGCAGTGCCGCTACAGGGGTGAGGAACACTGAAGCTTTCTTT.

This chain uses TRBV6-2 or TRBV6-3 with TRBJ2-1; D remains ambiguous. V was shortened by 5 bases and J by 8 bases, with 10 bases between the two germline ends. Germline CDR1 reads MNHEY; CDR2 reads SVGEGT. The CDR3 sequence is 12 residues long. CDR3 nucleotide sequence: TGTGCCAGCAGTGCCTTCGGGTATGAGCAGTTCTTC. Protein sequence: CASSAFGYEQFF.

The chain combines TRBV7-6 with TRBJ1-3; D gene unclear. CDR3 size: 17 residues. Germline loops: CDR1 SGHVS, CDR2 FNYEAQ. V was cut by 2 bases and J by 0 bases, with 14 bases left in between. The CDR3, as DNA: TGTGCCAGCAGCTTATCTTTGGGTTTTTCCTCTGGAAACACCATATATTTT. Translation gives CASSLSLGFSSGNTIYF.

This chain joins TRBV5-5 and TRBJ1-2; 9 nucleotides line up with TRBD1. This CDR3 is built from 16 residues. Germline trimming cut 2 bases from V and 7 bases from J; bases unmatched to any gene: 12. The germline gives CDR1 SGHKS, CDR2 YYEKEE (reference sequence). CDR3 DNA: TGTGCCAGCAGCTTATACCCGGGACAGGGAAATCGTGGCTACACCTTC. Residues: CASSLYPGQGNRGYTF.

The chain has TRBV15 and TRBJ1-4; D perhaps matches TRBD1 (5 bases). There are 16 residues in the CDR3. Germline V gene lookup returns CDR1 LNHNV and CDR2 YYDKDF (reference sequence). Trimming removed 1 base at V and 2 bases at J, with 11 bases between. CDR3 residues: CATSRGKGATNEKLFF. DNA of the CDR3: TGTGCCACCAGCAGAGGAAAAGGGGCGACTAATGAAAAACTGTTTTTT.

This clone has only a few counts. The V gene is TRBV5-4, the J gene TRBJ2-7; no definite D call. V lost 1 base and J 0 bases, leaving 11 bases between the germline ends. Looked up from germline, CDR1 is SGHNT and CDR2 is YYREEE (reference sequence). CDR3 length equals 15 residues. As DNA, the CDR3 is TGTGCCAGCAGCTTGATCCGGTCGAGCTCCTACGAGCAGTACTTC. Translation: CASSLIRSSSYEQYF.

The gene calls are TRBV5-8 and TRBJ1-5; TRBD1 is a possible D gene (5 bases). CDR1 is SGHTS and CDR2 is YDEGEE in the germline V gene. Trimming left V 1 base short and J 0 bases short, with 8 bases between. CDR3 size: 15 residues. The CDR3 region is CASSLSGYSNQPQHF. DNA for the CDR3: TGTGCCAGCAGCTTGTCAGGGTATAGCAATCAGCCCCAGCATTTT.

The rearrangement uses TRBV5-1 and TRBJ2-3; D not resolved. CDR1 is SGHRS, CDR2 YFSETQ, per germline. The CDR3 sequence is 13 residues long. The V end was cut by 3 bases, the J end by 5 bases, with 10 bases between. The DNA for the CDR3 is TGCGCCAGCAGCTCAATACTGGTAGATACGCAGTATTTT. This gives the protein CASSSILVDTQYF.

This clone was seen more than once but under ten times. The chain recombines TRBV28 with TRBJ1-5; maybe TRBD1 (6 bases). The CDR3 consists of 15 residues. V was cut by 5 bases and J by 2 bases, with 13 bases left in between. Germline assignment: CDR1 MDHEN and CDR2 SYDVKM. As DNA, the CDR3 is TGTGCCAGCAGTGCCCAGACAGGTGGCAATCAGCCCCAGCATTTT. Protein product: CASSAQTGGNQPQHF.

This clone was recorded a few times. The V call is TRBV11-2, the J call TRBJ2-7; D unclear. The CDR3 has 14 residues. From germline, CDR1 is SGHAT and CDR2 FQNNGV. V lost 2 bases to trimming and J lost 0 bases, with 8 bases between them. In DNA, the CDR3 is TGTGCCAGCAGCTTACGACTGAGCTCCTACGAGCAGTACTTC. Translated: CASSLRLSSYEQYF. The full variable domain, completed using reference TRBV11-2 and TRBJ2-7, is EAGVAQSPRYKIIEKRQSVAFWCNPISGHATLYWYQQILGQGPKLLIQFQNNGVVDDSQLPKDRFSAERLKGVDSTLKIQPAKLEDSAVYLCASSLRLSSYEQYFGPGTRLTVT.

This clone has a single count. V gene TRBV28 combines with J gene TRBJ1-5; D unresolved. V gave up 5 bases and J gave up 5 bases, with 13 bases separating them. Germline CDR1 reads MDHEN; CDR2 reads SYDVKM. This CDR3 is built from 14 residues. CDR3 sequence (DNA): TGTGCCAGCAGTACCGAGGACGGCTATCAGCCCCAGCATTTT. It specifies CASSTEDGYQPQHF.

This chain uses TRBV7-9 with TRBJ2-1; maybe TRBD2 (6 bases). The germline gives CDR1 SEHNR, CDR2 FQNEAQ (reference sequence). Trimming stripped 6 bases from V and 10 bases from J, with 19 bases between. The CDR3 is made up of 14 amino acids. The CDR3 reads CASRLGLSAWEQFF. CDR3 DNA: TGTGCCAGCAGGTTGGGACTGTCTGCCTGGGAGCAGTTCTTC. The full variable domain, rest sourced from reference TRBV7-9 and TRBJ2-1, is DTGVSQNPRHKITKRGQNVTFRCDPISEHNRLYWYRQTLGQGPEFLTYFQNEAQLEKSRLLSDRFSAERPKGSFSTLEIQRTEQGDSAMYLCASRLGLSAWEQFFGPGTRLTVL.

The rearrangement links TRBV25-1 to TRBJ1-5; D is uncertain. Trimming cost V 3 bases and J 5 bases, with 11 bases left between them. Germline V CDR1 and CDR2: MGHDK, SYGVNS. This CDR3 region has 14 residues. The DNA for the CDR3 is TGTGCCAGCAGTGATAACCGTGGGGATCAGCCCCAGCATTTT. It is translated as CASSDNRGDQPQHF. The complete variable domain, with remaining parts taken from reference TRBV25-1 and TRBJ1-5, reads EADIYQTPRYLVIGTGKKITLECSQTMGHDKMYWYQQDPGMELHLIHYSYGVNSTEKGDLSSESTVSRIRTEHFPLTLESARPSHTSQYLCASSDNRGDQPQHFGDGTRLSIL.

Note on this clone: This sample includes further DNA sequences coding for the same CDR3. The V call is TRBV2, the J call TRBJ2-2, with 7 positions matching TRBD1. CDR1 and CDR2 (germline): SNHLY, FYNNEI. The CDR3 is 14 amino acids. V shed 4 bases and J 4 bases; nucleotides not matched to a gene: 3. For the CDR3, the DNA is TGTGCCAGCAGTGGACAGGGTGGCACCGGGGAGCTGTTTTTT. Translated: CASSGQGGTGELFF.

This clone was recorded once. The chain recombines TRBV21-1 with TRBJ2-7; the tabulated D call, TRBD2, remains unverified against the DNA. TRBV21-1 is a known pseudogene. The CDR3 consists of 16 residues. CDR3: CASSKEASGSSYEQYF. In DNA, the CDR3 is TGTGCCAGCAGCAAAGAGGCTAGCGGATCCTCCTACGAGCAGTACTTC.

The chain recombines TRBV18 with TRBJ2-7; perhaps TRBD2 as D (5 bases). Between the trimmed V and J ends, which lost 3 bases and 11 bases, there was a span of 17 bases. The germline V gene encodes CDR1 KGHSH and CDR2 LQKENI. There are 13 residues in the CDR3. This CDR3 reads CASSPTAAEEEYF. CDR3 sequence (DNA): TGTGCCAGCTCACCCACCGCCGCTGAGGAGGAGTACTTC.

V gene TRBV19 combines with J gene TRBJ2-1; perhaps TRBD1 as D (6 bases). V lost 6 bases to trimming and J lost 3 bases, with 18 bases between them. The germline CDR1 and CDR2 sequences are LNHDA and SQIVND (reference sequence). The CDR3 runs 16 residues. CDR3 nucleotides: TGTGCCAGTAGCGACCCCTGGAGACAGGACTACAATGAGCAGTTCTTC. Translation: CASSDPWRQDYNEQFF.

This clone was counted a few times. The chain employs TRBV5-1 and TRBJ2-1; TRBD2 aligns across 7 bases. Trimming took 4 bases from V and 2 from J; bases not matched to a gene: 6. Germline CDR1 and CDR2: SGHRS and YFSETQ. The CDR3 is 15 residues long. For the CDR3, the DNA is TGCGCCAGCAGCCTCCGGGACTATACCTACAATGAGCAGTTCTTC. Amino acid sequence: CASSLRDYTYNEQFF. Drawing the rest from reference TRBV5-1 and TRBJ2-1, the complete variable domain is KAGVTQTPRYLIKTRGQQVTLSCSPISGHRSVSWYQQTPGQGLQFLFEYFSETQRNKGNFPGRFSGRQFSNSRSEMNVSTLELGDSALYLCASSLRDYTYNEQFFGPGTRLTVL.

A single count supports this clone. The gene calls are TRBV20-1 and TRBJ2-1, with D hard to call. Per germline, CDR1 DFQATT and CDR2 SNEGSKA (reference sequence). V was shortened by 5 bases and J by 4 bases, with 6 bases between the two germline ends. There are 11 residues in the CDR3. The CDR3 DNA follows: TGCAGTGCTGTGGAATACAATGAGCAGTTCTTC. Its protein is CSAVEYNEQFF.

This rearrangement joins TRBV7-2 to TRBJ1-6; D is ambiguous. CDR3 length: 16 residues. Germline loops: CDR1 SGHTA, CDR2 FQGNSA. V was shortened by 1 base and J by 3 bases, with 10 bases between the two germline ends. CDR3 protein: CASSLGRADYNSPLHF. The CDR3 bases are TGTGCCAGCAGCTTAGGTCGGGCAGACTATAATTCACCCCTCCACTTT.

The chain recombines TRBV18 with TRBJ1-2; 7 nucleotides align to TRBD1. Germline V CDR1 and CDR2: KGHSH, LQKENI. The CDR3 is 15 amino acids. With V trimmed by 3 bases and J by 0 bases, 4 bases remained unmatched. DNA of the CDR3: TGTGCCAGCTCACCCGGGACAGACCCTAACTATGGCTACACCTTC. Encoded protein: CASSPGTDPNYGYTF. Full variable domain (outside the CDR3, taken from reference TRBV18 and TRBJ1-2): NAGVMQNPRHLVRRRGQEARLRCSPMKGHSHVYWYRQLPEEGLKFMVYLQKENIIDESGMPKERFSAEFPKEGPSILRIQQVVRGDSAAYFCASSPGTDPNYGYTFGSGTRLTVV.

The chain links TRBV28 to TRBJ2-2, with TRBD1 as a possible D gene (6 bases). The CDR3 contains 16 residues. Germline loops: CDR1 MDHEN, CDR2 SYDVKM. The V end lost 4 bases, the J end lost 4 bases, and 16 bases lay between the germline ends. The CDR3 nucleotides read TGTGCCAGCAGTTCTGGGACACTCCGCCCCACCGGGGAGCTGTTTTTT. This translates into CASSSGTLRPTGELFF.